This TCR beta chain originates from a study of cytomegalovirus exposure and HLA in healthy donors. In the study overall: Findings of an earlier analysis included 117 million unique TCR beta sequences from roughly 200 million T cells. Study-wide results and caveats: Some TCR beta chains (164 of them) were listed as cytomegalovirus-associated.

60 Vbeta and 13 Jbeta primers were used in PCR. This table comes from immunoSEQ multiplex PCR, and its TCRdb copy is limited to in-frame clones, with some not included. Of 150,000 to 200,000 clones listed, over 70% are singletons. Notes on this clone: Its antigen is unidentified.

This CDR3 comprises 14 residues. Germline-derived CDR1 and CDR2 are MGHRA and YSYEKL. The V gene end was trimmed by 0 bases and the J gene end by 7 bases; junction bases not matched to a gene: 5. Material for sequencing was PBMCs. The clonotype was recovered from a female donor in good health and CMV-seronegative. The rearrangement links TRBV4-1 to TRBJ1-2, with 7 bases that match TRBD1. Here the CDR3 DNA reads TGCGCCAGCAGCCAAGAAGGAAACAGGGGTGGCTACACCTTC. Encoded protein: CASSQEGNRGGYTF.